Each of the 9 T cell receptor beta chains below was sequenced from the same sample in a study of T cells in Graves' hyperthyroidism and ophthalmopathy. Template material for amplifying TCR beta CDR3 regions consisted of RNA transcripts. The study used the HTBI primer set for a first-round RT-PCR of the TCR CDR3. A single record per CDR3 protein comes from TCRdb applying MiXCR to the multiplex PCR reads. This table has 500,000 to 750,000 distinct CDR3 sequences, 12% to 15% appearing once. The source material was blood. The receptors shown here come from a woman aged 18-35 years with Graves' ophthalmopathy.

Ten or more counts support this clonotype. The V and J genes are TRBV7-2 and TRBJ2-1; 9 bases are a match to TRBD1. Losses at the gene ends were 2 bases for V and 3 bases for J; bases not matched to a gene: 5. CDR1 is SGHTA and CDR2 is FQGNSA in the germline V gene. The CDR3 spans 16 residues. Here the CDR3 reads CASSLRRTGVYNEQFF. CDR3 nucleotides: TGTGCCAGCAGCTTAAGGCGGACAGGGGTCTACAATGAGCAGTTCTTC.

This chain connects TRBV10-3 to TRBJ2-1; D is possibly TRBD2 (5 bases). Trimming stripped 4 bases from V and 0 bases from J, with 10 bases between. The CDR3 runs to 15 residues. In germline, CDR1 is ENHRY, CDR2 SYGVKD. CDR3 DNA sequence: TGTGCCATCAGTGGTTCCGGAGGCTCCTACAATGAGCAGTTCTTC. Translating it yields CAISGSGGSYNEQFF.

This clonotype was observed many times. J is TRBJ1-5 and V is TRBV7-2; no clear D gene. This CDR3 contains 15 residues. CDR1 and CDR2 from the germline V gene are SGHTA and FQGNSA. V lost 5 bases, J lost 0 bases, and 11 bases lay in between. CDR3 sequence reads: CASSPDGVSNQPQHF. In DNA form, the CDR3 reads TGTGCCAGCAGCCCAGATGGGGTTAGCAATCAGCCCCAGCATTTT.

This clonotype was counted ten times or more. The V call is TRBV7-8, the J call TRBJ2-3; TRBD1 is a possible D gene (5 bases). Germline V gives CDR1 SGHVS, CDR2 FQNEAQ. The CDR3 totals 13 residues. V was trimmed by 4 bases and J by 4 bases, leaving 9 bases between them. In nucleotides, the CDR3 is TGTGCCAGCAGCTGGGGCAAGCCAGATACGCAGTATTTT. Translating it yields CASSWGKPDTQYF. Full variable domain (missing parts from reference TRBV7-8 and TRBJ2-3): GAGVSQSPRYKVAKRGQDVALRCDPISGHVSLFWYQQALGQGPEFLTYFQNEAQLDKSGLPSDRFFAERPEGSVSTLKIQRTQQEDSAVYLCASSWGKPDTQYFGPGTRLTVL.

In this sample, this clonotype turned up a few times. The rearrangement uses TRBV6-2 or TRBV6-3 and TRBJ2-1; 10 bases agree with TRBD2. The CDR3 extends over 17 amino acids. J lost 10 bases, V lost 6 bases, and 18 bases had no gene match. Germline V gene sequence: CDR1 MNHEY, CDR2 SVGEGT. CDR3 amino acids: CASSYEPRASGSGEQFF. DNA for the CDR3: TGTGCCAGCAGCTACGAACCGCGGGCTAGCGGGAGTGGGGAGCAGTTCTTC.

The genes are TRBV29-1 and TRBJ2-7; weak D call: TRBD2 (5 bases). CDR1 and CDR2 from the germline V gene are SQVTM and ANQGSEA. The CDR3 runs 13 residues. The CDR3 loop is CSTGPAAGYEQYF. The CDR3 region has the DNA TGCAGTACCGGACCAGCGGCTGGCTACGAGCAGTACTTC.

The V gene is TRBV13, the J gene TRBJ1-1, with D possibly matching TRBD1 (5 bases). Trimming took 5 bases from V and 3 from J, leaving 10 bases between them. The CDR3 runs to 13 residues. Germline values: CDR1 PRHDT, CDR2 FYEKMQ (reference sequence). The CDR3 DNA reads TGTGCCAGCAGCCGGGGCCACGACACTGAAGCTTTCTTT. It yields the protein CASSRGHDTEAFF.

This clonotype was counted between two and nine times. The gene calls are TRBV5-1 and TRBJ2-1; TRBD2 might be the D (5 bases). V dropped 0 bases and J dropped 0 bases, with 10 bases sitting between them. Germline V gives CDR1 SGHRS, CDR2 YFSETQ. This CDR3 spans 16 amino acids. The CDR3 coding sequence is TGCGCCAGCAGCTTGGGATTAGCGCCCTCCTACAATGAGCAGTTCTTC. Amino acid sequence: CASSLGLAPSYNEQFF.

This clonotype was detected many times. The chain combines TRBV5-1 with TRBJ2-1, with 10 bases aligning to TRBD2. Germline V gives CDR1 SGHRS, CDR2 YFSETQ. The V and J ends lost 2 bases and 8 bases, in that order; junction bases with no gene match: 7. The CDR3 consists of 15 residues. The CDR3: CASSFDSGGPYEQFF. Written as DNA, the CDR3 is TGCGCCAGCAGCTTCGATAGCGGGGGGCCGTATGAGCAGTTCTTC.